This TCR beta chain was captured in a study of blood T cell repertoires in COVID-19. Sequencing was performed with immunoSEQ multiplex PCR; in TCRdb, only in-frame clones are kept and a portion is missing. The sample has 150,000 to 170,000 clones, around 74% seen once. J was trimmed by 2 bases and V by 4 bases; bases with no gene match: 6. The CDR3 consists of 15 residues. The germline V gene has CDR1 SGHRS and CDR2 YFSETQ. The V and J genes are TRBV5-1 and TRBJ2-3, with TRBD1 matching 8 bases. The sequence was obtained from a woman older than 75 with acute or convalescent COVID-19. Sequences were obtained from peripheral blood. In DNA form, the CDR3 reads TGCGCCAGCAGCGTGGGACAGGTGAACACAGATACGCAGTATTTT. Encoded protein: CASSVGQVNTDTQYF.